The clone carrying this T cell receptor (beta chain) was counted ten times or more. The CDR3 totals 15 residues. The V and J ends lost 4 bases and 6 bases respectively, with 19 bases between them. The germline V gene has CDR1 DFQATT and CDR2 SNEGSKA (reference sequence). The sample comes from a study of blood T cells in healthy people across ages. Then a second PCR, running roughly 7 to 11 cycles, was carried out with a sample-barcoded 5' primer and a J-beta primer mix. TCRdb ran MiXCR on the 5' RACE reads and lists one entry per CDR3 protein. The sample has about 1.8 million distinct CDR3 sequences, about 49% seen once.

Sequenced input: blood. J is TRBJ1-5 and V is TRBV20-1; D is uncertain. The TCR originated in a woman in her forties in good health. DNA of the CDR3: TGCAGTGCTACGGAGGACCAGGAAGTAAGTCAGCCCCAGCATTTT. Amino acids: CSATEDQEVSQPQHF.